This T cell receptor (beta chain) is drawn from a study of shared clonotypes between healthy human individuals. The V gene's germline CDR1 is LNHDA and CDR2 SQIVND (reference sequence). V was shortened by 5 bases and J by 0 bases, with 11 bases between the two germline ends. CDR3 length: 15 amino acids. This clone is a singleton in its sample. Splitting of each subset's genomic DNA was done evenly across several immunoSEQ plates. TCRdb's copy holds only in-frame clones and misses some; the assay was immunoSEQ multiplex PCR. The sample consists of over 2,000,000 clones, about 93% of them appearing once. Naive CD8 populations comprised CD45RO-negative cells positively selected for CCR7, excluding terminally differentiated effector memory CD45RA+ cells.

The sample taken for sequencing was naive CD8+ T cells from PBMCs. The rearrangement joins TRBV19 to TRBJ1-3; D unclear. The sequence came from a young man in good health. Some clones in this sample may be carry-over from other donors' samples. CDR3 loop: CASSYSADSGNTIYF. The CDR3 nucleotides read TGTGCCAGTAGTTACTCAGCCGACTCTGGAAACACCATATATTTT.